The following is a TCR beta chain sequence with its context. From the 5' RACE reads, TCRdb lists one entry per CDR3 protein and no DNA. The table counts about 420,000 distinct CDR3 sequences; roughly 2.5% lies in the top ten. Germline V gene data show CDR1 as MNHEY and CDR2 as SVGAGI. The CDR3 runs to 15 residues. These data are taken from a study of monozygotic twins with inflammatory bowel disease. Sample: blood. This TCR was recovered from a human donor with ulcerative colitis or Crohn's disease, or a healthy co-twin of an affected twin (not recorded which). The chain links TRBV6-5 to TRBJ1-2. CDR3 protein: CASSYSGDGHYGYTF.